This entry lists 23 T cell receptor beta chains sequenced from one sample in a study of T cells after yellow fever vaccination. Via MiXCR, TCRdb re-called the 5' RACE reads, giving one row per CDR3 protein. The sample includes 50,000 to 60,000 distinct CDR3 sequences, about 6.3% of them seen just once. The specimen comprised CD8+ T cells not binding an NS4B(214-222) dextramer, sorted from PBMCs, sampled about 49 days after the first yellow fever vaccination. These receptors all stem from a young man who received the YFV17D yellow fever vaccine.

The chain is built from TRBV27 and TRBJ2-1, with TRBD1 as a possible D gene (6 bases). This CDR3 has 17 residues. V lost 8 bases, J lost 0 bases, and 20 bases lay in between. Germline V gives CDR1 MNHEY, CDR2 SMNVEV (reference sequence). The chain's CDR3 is CASRPGLGASSYNEQFF. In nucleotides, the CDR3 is TGTGCCAGCCGGCCCGGTCTGGGGGCCAGCTCCTACAATGAGCAGTTCTTC.

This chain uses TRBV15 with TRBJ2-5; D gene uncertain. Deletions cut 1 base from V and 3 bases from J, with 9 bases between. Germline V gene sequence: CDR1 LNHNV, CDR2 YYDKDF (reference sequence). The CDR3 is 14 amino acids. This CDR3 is CATSRGEEEETQYF. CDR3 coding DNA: TGTGCCACCAGCAGAGGGGAAGAGGAAGAGACCCAGTACTTC.

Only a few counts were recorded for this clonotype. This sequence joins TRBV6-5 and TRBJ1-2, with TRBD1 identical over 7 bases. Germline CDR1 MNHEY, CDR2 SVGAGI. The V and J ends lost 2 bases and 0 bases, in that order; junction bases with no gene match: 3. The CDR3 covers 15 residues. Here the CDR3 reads CASSYEGAPNYGYTF. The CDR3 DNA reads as TGTGCCAGCAGTTACGAGGGGGCACCTAACTATGGCTACACCTTC.

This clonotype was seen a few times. CDR3 bases: TGTGCCAGTCGACAGGGGGGCACAGATACGCAGTATTTT. Its protein is CASRQGGTDTQYF. The chain employs TRBV6-1 and TRBJ2-3, with 9 bases fitting TRBD1. The length of the CDR3 is 13 residues. CDR1 and CDR2 (germline): MNHNS, SASEGT. V gave up 9 bases and J gave up 1 base; unmatched junction bases: 2.

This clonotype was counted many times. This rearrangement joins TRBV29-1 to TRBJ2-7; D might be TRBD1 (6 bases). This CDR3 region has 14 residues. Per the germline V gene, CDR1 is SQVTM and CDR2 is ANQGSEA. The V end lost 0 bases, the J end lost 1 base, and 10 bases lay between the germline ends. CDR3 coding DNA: TGCAGCGTTGAAGACCGGGACACATCCTACGAGCAGTACTTC. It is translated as CSVEDRDTSYEQYF.

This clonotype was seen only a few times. In nucleotides, the CDR3 is TGTGCCAGCAGTTACTCTTGGCTTATAACTGAAGCTTTCTTT. The encoded protein is CASSYSWLITEAFF. The V gene is TRBV27, the J gene TRBJ1-1; D uncertain. This CDR3 is built from 14 residues. V gave up 4 bases and J gave up 5 bases, with 14 bases separating them. The germline gives CDR1 MNHEY, CDR2 SMNVEV (reference sequence).

The CDR3 DNA sequence: TGTGCCGGAACAGCCTATCCTTATGGCTACACCTTC. This sequence encodes CAGTAYPYGYTF. V usage is TRBV7-9 and J usage is TRBJ1-2; no clear D gene. Trimming removed 11 bases at V and 5 bases at J, with 15 bases between. Per germline, CDR1 SEHNR and CDR2 FQNEAQ (reference sequence). The CDR3 is 12 amino acids.

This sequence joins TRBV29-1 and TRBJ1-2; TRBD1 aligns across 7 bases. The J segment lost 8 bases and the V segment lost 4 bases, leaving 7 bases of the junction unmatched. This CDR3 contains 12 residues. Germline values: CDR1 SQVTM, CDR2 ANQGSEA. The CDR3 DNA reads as TGCAGCGTTGCCAATAACAGGGGCGGCTACACCTTC. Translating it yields CSVANNRGGYTF.

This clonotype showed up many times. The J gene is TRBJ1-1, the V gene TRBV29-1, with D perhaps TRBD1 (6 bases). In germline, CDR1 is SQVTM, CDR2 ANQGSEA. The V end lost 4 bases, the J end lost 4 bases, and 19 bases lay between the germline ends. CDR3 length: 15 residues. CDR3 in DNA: TGCAGCGTTGTGCGGGGGGCTATTGTAGGCACTGAAGCTTTCTTT. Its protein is CSVVRGAIVGTEAFF.

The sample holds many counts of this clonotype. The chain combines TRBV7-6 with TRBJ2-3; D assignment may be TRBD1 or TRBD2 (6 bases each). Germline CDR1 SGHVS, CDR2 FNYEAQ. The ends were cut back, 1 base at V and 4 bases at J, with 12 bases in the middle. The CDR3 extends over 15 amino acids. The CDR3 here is CASSLDRDFPDTQYF. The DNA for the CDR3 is TGTGCCAGCAGCTTAGACAGGGACTTTCCAGATACGCAGTATTTT.

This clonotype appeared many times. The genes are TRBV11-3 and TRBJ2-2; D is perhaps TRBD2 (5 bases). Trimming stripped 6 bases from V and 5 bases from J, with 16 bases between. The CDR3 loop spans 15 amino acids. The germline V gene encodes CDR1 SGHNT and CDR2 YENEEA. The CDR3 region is CASSEGSLGTGELFF. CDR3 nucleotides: TGTGCCAGCAGTGAAGGGAGTCTCGGGACCGGGGAGCTGTTTTTT.

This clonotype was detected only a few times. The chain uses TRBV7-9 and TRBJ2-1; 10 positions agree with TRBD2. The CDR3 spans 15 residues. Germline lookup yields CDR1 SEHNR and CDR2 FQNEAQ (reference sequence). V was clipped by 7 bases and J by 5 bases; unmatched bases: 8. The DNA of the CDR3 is TGTGCCAGCACCCCCCCACTAGCGGGAAACAATGAGCAGTTCTTC. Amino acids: CASTPPLAGNNEQFF.

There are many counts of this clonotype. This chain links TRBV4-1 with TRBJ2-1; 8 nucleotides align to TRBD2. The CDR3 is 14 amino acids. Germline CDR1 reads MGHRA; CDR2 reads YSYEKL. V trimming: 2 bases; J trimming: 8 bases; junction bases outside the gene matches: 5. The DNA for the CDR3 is TGCGCCAGCAGCCAACCGGGGGGGCTGCATGAGCAGTTCTTC. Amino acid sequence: CASSQPGGLHEQFF.

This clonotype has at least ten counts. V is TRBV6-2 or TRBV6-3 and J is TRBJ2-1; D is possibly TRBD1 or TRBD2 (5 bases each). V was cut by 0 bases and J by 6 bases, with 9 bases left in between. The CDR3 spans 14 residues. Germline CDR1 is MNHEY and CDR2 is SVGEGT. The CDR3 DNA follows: TGTGCCAGCAGTTACTCTTGGGGGTCCAATGAGCAGTTCTTC. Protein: CASSYSWGSNEQFF.

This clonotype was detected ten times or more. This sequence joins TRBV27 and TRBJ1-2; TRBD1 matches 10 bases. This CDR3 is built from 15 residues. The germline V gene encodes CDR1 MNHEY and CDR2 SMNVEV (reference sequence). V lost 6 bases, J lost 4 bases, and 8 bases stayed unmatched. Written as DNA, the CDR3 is TGTGCCAGCAGCCCAACCGGGACAGGGGTCTATGGCTACACCTTC. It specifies CASSPTGTGVYGYTF.

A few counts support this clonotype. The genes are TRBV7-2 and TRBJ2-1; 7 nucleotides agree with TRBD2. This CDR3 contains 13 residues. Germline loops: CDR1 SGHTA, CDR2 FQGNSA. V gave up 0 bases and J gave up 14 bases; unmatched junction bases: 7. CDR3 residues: CASSLAGGKVKFF. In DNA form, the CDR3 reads TGTGCCAGCAGCTTAGCGGGGGGGAAGGTTAAGTTCTTC.

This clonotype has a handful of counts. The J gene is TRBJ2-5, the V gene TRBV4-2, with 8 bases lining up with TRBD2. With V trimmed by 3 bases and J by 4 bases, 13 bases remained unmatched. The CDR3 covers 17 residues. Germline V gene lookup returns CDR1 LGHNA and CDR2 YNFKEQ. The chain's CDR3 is CASSQSSTGGPRETQYF. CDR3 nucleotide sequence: TGTGCCAGCAGCCAGTCCTCAACGGGGGGGCCCCGAGAGACCCAGTACTTC.

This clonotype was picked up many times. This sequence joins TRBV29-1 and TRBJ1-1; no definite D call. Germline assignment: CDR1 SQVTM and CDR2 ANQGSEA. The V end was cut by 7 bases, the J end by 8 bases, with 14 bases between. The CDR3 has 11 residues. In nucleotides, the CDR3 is TGCAGCGCCCGGGGTTTAGGGGAAGCTTTCTTT. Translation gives CSARGLGEAFF.

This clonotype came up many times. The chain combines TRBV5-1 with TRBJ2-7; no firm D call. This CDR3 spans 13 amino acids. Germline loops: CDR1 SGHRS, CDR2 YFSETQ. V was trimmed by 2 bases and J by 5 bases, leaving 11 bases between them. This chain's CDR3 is CASSLFPQDEQYV. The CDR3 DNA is TGCGCCAGCAGCTTATTCCCTCAGGACGAGCAGTACGTC.

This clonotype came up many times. CDR3 loop: CASSFSRAHTEAFF. CDR3 in DNA: TGTGCCAGCAGTTTTTCCCGGGCGCACACTGAAGCTTTCTTT. The chain couples TRBV12-3 or TRBV12-4 to TRBJ1-1; D is undetermined. This CDR3 has 14 residues. The V end lost 3 bases, the J end lost 3 bases, and 11 bases lay between the germline ends.

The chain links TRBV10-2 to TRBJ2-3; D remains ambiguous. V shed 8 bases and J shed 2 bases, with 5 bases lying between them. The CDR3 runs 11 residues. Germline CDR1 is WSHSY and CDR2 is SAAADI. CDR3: CASGNTDTQYF. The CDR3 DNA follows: TGCGCCAGCGGAAACACAGATACGCAGTATTTT.

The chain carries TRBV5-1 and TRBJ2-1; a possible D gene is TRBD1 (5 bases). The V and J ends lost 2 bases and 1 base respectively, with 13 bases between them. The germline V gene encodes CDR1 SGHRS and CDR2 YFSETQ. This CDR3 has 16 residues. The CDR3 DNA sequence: TGCGCCAGCAGCTTAGGGCAGGGTAGATCCTACAATGAGCAGTTCTTC. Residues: CASSLGQGRSYNEQFF.

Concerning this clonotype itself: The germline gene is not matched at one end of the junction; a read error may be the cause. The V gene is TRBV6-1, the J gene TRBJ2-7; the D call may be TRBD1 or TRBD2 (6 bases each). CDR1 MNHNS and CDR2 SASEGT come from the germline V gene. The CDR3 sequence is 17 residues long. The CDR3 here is CPSSEDIGWGASYEQYF. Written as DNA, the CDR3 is TGTCCCAGCAGTGAAGATATCGGTTGGGGGGCGTCCTACGAGCAGTACTTC.